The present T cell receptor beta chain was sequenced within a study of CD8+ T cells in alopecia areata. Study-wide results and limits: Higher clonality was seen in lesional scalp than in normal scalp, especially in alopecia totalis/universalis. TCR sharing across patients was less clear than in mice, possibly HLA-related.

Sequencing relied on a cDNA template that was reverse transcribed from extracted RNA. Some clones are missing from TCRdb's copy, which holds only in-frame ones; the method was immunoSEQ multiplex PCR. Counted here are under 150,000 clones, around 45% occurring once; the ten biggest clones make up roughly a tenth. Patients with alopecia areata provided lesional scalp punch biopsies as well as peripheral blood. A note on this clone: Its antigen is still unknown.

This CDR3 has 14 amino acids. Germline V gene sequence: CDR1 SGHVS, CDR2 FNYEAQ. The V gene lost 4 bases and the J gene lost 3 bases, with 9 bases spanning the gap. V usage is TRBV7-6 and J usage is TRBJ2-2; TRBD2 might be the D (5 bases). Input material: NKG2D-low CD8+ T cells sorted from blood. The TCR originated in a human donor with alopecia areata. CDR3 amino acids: CASSSAVDTGELFF. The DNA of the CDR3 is TGTGCCAGCAGCTCAGCGGTGGACACCGGGGAGCTGTTTTTT.